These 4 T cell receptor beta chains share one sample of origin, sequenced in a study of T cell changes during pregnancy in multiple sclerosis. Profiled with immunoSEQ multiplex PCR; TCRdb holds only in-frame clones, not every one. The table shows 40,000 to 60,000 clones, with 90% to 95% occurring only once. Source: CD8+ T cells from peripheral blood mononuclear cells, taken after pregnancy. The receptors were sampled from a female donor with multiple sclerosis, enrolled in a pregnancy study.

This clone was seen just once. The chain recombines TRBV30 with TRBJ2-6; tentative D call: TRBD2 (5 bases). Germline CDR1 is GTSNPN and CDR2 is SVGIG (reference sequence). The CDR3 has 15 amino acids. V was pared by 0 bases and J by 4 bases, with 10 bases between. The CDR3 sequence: CAWSVTGYGANVLTF. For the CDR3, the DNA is TGTGCCTGGAGTGTAACGGGGTACGGGGCCAACGTCCTGACTTTC.

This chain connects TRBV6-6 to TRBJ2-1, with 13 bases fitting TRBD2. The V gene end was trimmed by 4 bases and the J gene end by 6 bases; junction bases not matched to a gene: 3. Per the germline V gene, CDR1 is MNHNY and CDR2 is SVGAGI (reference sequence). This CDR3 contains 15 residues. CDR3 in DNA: TGTGCCAGCAGTTCCACTAGCGGGGGGGGCAATGAGCAGTTCTTC. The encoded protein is CASSSTSGGGNEQFF.

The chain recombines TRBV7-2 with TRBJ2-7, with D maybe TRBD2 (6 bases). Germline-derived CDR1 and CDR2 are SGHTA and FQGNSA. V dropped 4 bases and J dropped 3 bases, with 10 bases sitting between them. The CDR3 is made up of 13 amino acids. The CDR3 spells CASSSGLFYEQYF. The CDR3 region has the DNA TGTGCCAGCAGCTCGGGACTTTTCTACGAGCAGTACTTC.

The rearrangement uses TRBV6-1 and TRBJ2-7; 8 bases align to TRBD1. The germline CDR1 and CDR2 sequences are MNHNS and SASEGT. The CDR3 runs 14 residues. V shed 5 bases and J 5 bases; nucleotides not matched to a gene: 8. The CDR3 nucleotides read TGTGCCAGCAGTTCGGACAGGGATTCTGACGAGCAGTACTTC. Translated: CASSSDRDSDEQYF.